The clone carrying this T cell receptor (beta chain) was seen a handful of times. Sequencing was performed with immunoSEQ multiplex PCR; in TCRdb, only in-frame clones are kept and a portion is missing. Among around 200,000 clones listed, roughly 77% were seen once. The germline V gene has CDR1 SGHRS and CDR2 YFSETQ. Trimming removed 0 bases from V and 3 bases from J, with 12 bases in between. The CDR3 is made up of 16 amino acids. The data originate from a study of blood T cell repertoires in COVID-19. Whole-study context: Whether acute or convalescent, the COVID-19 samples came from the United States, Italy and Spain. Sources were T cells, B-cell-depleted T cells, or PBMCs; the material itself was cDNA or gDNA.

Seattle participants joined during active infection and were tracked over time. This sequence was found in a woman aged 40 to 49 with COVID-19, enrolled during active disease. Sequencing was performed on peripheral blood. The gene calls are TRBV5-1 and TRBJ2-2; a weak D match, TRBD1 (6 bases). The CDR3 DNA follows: TGCGCCAGCAGCTTGGTACAGGGAACGGACACCGGGGAGCTGTTTTTT. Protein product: CASSLVQGTDTGELFF.